This TCR beta chain was profiled in a study of monozygotic twins with inflammatory bowel disease. A note on this clonotype: Antigen specificity is unknown.

CDR3 length: 14 amino acids. TCRalpha and TCRbeta cDNA underwent two nested PCRs of around 15 and 10 cycles. TCRdb reprocessed the 5' RACE reads and reports one entry per CDR3 protein, with no DNA. Its listing shows 200,000 to 250,000 distinct CDR3 sequences. Blood was drawn once per donor, and each sample measured more than 2 ml. Study results and limitations: Sharing of clonotypes with others was lower in IBD patients than in healthy twins, and this was especially so with disease activity. No distinction between different T cell subtypes was possible.

What was sequenced was blood. V is TRBV12-3 or TRBV12-4 and J is TRBJ2-1. The clonotype originates from a human donor with ulcerative colitis or Crohn's disease, or a healthy co-twin of an affected twin (not recorded which). This CDR3 reads CASTQGALYNEQFF.